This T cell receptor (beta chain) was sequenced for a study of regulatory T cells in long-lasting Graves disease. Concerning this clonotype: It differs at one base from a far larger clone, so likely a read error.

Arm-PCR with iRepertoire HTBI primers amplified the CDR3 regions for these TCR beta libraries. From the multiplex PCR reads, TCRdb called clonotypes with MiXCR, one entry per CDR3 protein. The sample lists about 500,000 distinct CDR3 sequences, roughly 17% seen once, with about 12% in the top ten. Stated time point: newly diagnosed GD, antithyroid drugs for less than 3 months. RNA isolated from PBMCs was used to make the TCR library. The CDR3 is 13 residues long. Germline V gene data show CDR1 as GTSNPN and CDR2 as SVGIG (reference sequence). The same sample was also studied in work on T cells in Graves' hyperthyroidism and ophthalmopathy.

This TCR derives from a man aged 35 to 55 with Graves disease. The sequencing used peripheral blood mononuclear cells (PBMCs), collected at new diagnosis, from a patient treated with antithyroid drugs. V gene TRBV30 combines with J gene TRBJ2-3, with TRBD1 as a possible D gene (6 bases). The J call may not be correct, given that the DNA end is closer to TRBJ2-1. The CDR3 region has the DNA TGTGCCTGGAGTAATCAGGGGAACAATGGGCAGTTCTTC. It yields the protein CAWSNQGNNGQFF.